Below are 26 T cell receptor beta chains sequenced from a single sample in a study of cytomegalovirus exposure and HLA in healthy donors. The PCR ran on 60 Vbeta and 13 Jbeta primers. Clones were read by immunoSEQ multiplex PCR, and TCRdb kept only the in-frame ones, dropping some. The repertoire includes tens of thousands of clones, roughly 9.1% of them detected once, and around 24% sits in the top ten. Material for sequencing was PBMCs. These receptors all stem from a man in his 60s in good health and CMV-seropositive.

The chain joins TRBV9 to TRBJ2-3; TRBD2 aligns across 11 bases. CDR1 and CDR2 (germline): SGDLS, YYNGEE. This CDR3 has 16 amino acids. After removal of 3 bases from V and 4 bases from J, the junction contained 7 bases not matched to a gene. The CDR3 sequence: CASSGLAGGPPDTQYF. CDR3 DNA: TGTGCCAGCAGCGGTTTAGCGGGGGGGCCCCCAGATACGCAGTATTTT.

This clone turned up a few times. This chain links TRBV10-3 with TRBJ1-2; D is possibly TRBD1 (5 bases). CDR1 ENHRY and CDR2 SYGVKD come from the germline V gene. This CDR3 contains 12 residues. V lost 6 bases and J lost 2, with 7 bases in between. The CDR3, as DNA: TGTGCCATCAGGACAGCGAACTATGGCTACACCTTC. This codes for CAIRTANYGYTF.

The gene calls are TRBV6-4 and TRBJ1-5; 12 nucleotides align to TRBD1. The ends lost 5 bases at V and 9 bases at J; junction bases unmatched: 5. CDR1 is MRHNA, CDR2 SNTAGT, per germline. CDR3 size: 14 residues. CDR3 DNA: TGTGCCAGCAGTAGGGACAGGGGGCAGACGCCCCAGCATTTT. Translating gives CASSRDRGQTPQHF.

This clone came up a few times. The rearrangement uses TRBV29-1 and TRBJ2-1; 10 bases line up with TRBD1. J was trimmed by 7 bases and V by 4 bases; bases with no gene match: 1. The CDR3 contains 12 residues. Germline CDR1 reads SQVTM; CDR2 reads ANQGSEA. The CDR3 bases are TGCAGCGTTGGGGACAGGGGAAATGAGCAGTTCTTC. Amino acid sequence: CSVGDRGNEQFF.

The sample holds a few counts of this clone. The rearrangement links TRBV25-1 to TRBJ2-6, with 9 bases lining up with TRBD1. Germline trimming cut 8 bases from V and 1 base from J; bases unmatched to any gene: 6. Germline lookup yields CDR1 MGHDK and CDR2 SYGVNS. This CDR3 region has 16 residues. The CDR3 nucleotides read TGTGCCAGCGGGGACAGGGAAGGTTCTGGGGCCAACGTCCTGACTTTC. Translated, it gives CASGDREGSGANVLTF.

This clone has only a few counts. This CDR3 is CASSKSPTGGYGYTF. Written as DNA, the CDR3 is TGTGCCAGCTCAAAATCGCCGACAGGGGGCTATGGCTACACCTTC. The V call is TRBV6-5, the J call TRBJ1-2, with 9 bases identical to TRBD1. J was trimmed by 4 bases and V by 8 bases; bases with no gene match: 11. This CDR3 region has 15 residues. Germline assignment: CDR1 MNHEY and CDR2 SVGAGI.

This rearrangement joins TRBV7-9 to TRBJ2-5, with a weak D call TRBD2 (6 bases). The CDR3 consists of 17 residues. Trimming shortened V by 0 bases and J by 7 bases, and 21 bases separated the two germline ends. From germline, CDR1 is SEHNR and CDR2 FQNEAQ (reference sequence). CDR3 sequence: CASSLAEGVRQSLTQYF. The CDR3 coding sequence is TGTGCCAGCAGCTTAGCGGAGGGCGTAAGACAGTCTTTGACCCAGTACTTC.

This clone was detected many times. This chain's CDR3 is CASSRQGGTGELFF. CDR3 DNA: TGTGCCAGCAGCAGACAGGGAGGCACCGGGGAGCTGTTTTTT. J is TRBJ2-2 and V is TRBV6-4; tentatively, D is TRBD1 (7 bases). Trimming took off 6 bases at V and 4 bases at J, with 12 bases between the two ends. CDR1 is MRHNA, CDR2 SNTAGT, per germline. CDR3 size: 14 residues.

This chain joins TRBV11-3 and TRBJ1-3; 10 nucleotides match TRBD1. This CDR3 comprises 17 residues. J lost 0 bases, V lost 4 bases, and 6 bases had no gene match. Germline V lookup: CDR1 SGHNT, CDR2 YENEEA. The CDR3 DNA reads as TGTGCCAGCAGCTCCGGGACAGGGGCGAGCTCTGGAAACACCATATATTTT. Its protein product is CASSSGTGASSGNTIYF.

The sample holds a few counts of this clone. The genes are TRBV5-6 and TRBJ1-2, with 7 nucleotides matching TRBD1. The CDR3 has 15 amino acids. Germline V gene sequence: CDR1 SGHDT, CDR2 YYEEEE. The V and J ends lost 4 bases and 7 bases, in that order; junction bases with no gene match: 13. The CDR3 coding sequence is TGTGCCAGCAGCCCCCGACAGGGAGGAGGTGCTGGCTACACCTTC. Translation: CASSPRQGGGAGYTF.

This chain connects TRBV6-1 to TRBJ2-3; D is possibly TRBD1 (5 bases). V dropped 5 bases and J dropped 0 bases, with 6 bases sitting between them. The V gene's germline CDR1 is MNHNS and CDR2 SASEGT. The CDR3 is made up of 13 amino acids. Here the CDR3 DNA reads TGTGCCAGCAGTAAGGGGAGCACAGATACGCAGTATTTT. Translating it yields CASSKGSTDTQYF.

A few counts support this clone. The junction does not match germline at one end; this may be a read error. This CDR3 is CASSQGPGNQPKHF. CDR3 coding DNA: TGCGCCAGCAGCCAAGGGCCAGGGAATCAGCCCAAGCATTTC. This sequence joins TRBV4-1 and TRBJ1-5; a weak D match, TRBD1 (5 bases). The CDR3 covers 14 residues. Germline-derived CDR1 and CDR2 are MGHRA and YSYEKL.

Comment on this clone: At one end the junction does not follow the germline gene, possibly because of a read error. The CDR3 loop is CASRLAGGLNEQFF. The CDR3 DNA is TGTGCCAGCAGGTTAGCGGGAGGGCTCAATGAGCAGTTCTTC. The chain joins TRBV7-9 to TRBJ2-1, with 11 nucleotides matching TRBD2. CDR3 length: 14 amino acids. The germline gives CDR1 SEHNR, CDR2 FQNEAQ (reference sequence).

About this clone itself: This specimen includes other DNA sequences encoding the same CDR3. The chain employs TRBV5-1 and TRBJ2-2; D is unresolved. The CDR3 sequence is 14 residues long. Trimming took 0 bases from V and 4 from J, leaving 7 bases between them. Germline-derived CDR1 and CDR2 are SGHRS and YFSETQ. This chain's CDR3 is CASSLGQITGELFF. DNA for the CDR3: TGCGCCAGCAGCTTGGGGCAAATCACCGGGGAGCTGTTTTTT.

V and J are TRBV9 and TRBJ2-1; perhaps TRBD1 as D (6 bases). CDR1 and CDR2 (germline): SGDLS, YYNGEE. V was shortened by 0 bases and J by 5 bases, with 12 bases between the two germline ends. CDR3 length: 15 residues. The CDR3 region is CASSVDVGQNNEQFF. The CDR3 DNA reads as TGTGCCAGCAGCGTAGATGTGGGACAAAACAATGAGCAGTTCTTC.

The chain combines TRBV5-1 with TRBJ2-3; D is unresolved. Germline CDR1 and CDR2: SGHRS and YFSETQ. This CDR3 comprises 13 residues. Trimming took off 0 bases at V and 6 bases at J, with 8 bases between the two ends. CDR3 in DNA: TGCGCCAGCAGCTTGGTGTCGGTGGATACGCAGTATTTT. It translates to CASSLVSVDTQYF.

This clone was detected a few times. The chain couples TRBV2 to TRBJ1-6; 7 bases map to TRBD1. This CDR3 spans 14 amino acids. J lost 10 bases, V lost 8 bases, and 11 bases had no gene match. Germline CDR1 is SNHLY and CDR2 is FYNNEI. The CDR3 sequence is CASRLDRERSPLHF. The CDR3 DNA sequence: TGTGCCAGCCGCCTTGACAGGGAAAGGTCACCCCTCCACTTT.

V usage is TRBV30 and J usage is TRBJ1-6; a weak D match, TRBD1 (5 bases). The CDR3 consists of 14 residues. Trimming left V 2 bases short and J 8 bases short, with 13 bases between. The germline V gene encodes CDR1 GTSNPN and CDR2 SVGIG (reference sequence). CDR3: CAWSTPTGDSPLHF. The CDR3 nucleotides are TGTGCCTGGAGTACGCCAACGGGGGATTCACCCCTCCACTTT.

This clone was recorded a few times. This sequence joins TRBV1 and TRBJ1-2; the D call of TRBD1 is as the table states it, not checked on the DNA. TRBV1 is given as a pseudogene. CDR3 length: 18 amino acids. The CDR3 nucleotides read TGCACCAGCAGCCAAGAGGGGGAAGGGGGCGACCCTAACTATGGCTACACCTTC. Its translation: CTSSQEGEGGDPNYGYTF.

This chain joins TRBV4-1 and TRBJ2-2; TRBD2 matches 7 bases. Per germline, CDR1 MGHRA and CDR2 YSYEKL. CDR3 size: 19 residues. Trimming removed 1 base from V and 1 base from J; junction bases left unmatched: 12. The CDR3 nucleotides read TGCGCCAGCAGCCAAGGAATCCTTAGGCGGGAGAAGAACACCGGGGAGCTGTTTTTT. As protein: CASSQGILRREKNTGELFF.

This clone was seen more than once but under ten times. The chain uses TRBV11-2 and TRBJ2-1, with 7 bases identical to TRBD1. The CDR3 is made up of 15 amino acids. Per germline, CDR1 SGHAT and CDR2 FQNNGV. V lost 5 bases to trimming and J lost 4 bases; unmatched junction nucleotides: 8. The CDR3 coding sequence is TGTGCCAGCAGCCCCAGACAGGGCCTATACAATGAGCAGTTCTTC. Protein product: CASSPRQGLYNEQFF.

This clone was found a few times. CDR3 in amino acids: CASSLYNEQFF. The CDR3 nucleotides read TGTGCCAGCAGTTTATACAATGAGCAGTTCTTC. J is TRBJ2-1 and V is TRBV2; D remains unclear. This CDR3 has 11 residues. Germline assignment: CDR1 SNHLY and CDR2 FYNNEI. Trimming pared 5 bases from V and 4 bases from J, leaving 3 bases between.

The chain is built from TRBV28 and TRBJ1-1; 8 bases agree with TRBD1. J was trimmed by 4 bases and V by 6 bases; bases with no gene match: 7. This CDR3 contains 14 residues. Germline V gives CDR1 MDHEN, CDR2 SYDVKM. The CDR3 sequence is CASRETGATTEAFF. CDR3 nucleotide sequence: TGTGCCAGCAGAGAGACAGGGGCCACCACTGAAGCTTTCTTT.

The chain is built from TRBV7-8 and TRBJ2-1, with D tentatively TRBD1 (5 bases). This CDR3 has 15 residues. V dropped 0 bases and J dropped 3 bases, with 9 bases sitting between them. Germline V lookup: CDR1 SGHVS, CDR2 FQNEAQ. CDR3 sequence reads: CASSLARVFYNEQFF. CDR3 DNA: TGTGCCAGCAGCTTAGCCAGGGTCTTCTACAATGAGCAGTTCTTC.

This clone was picked up a small number of times. The chain employs TRBV6-1 and TRBJ2-7, with a tentative D call TRBD1 (5 bases). Germline lookup yields CDR1 MNHNS and CDR2 SASEGT. Trimming stripped 3 bases from V and 0 bases from J, with 9 bases between. The CDR3 is made up of 14 amino acids. The CDR3 reads CASSEQGSSYEQYV. CDR3 bases: TGTGCCAGCAGTGAGCAGGGTAGCTCCTACGAGCAGTACGTC.

In this sample, this clone turned up a few times. The V and J genes are TRBV5-1 and TRBJ2-3; 10 nucleotides match TRBD1. With V trimmed by 4 bases and J by 3 bases, 5 bases remained unmatched. This CDR3 spans 15 amino acids. Germline V gives CDR1 SGHRS, CDR2 YFSETQ. The CDR3 region has the DNA TGCGCCAGCAGCCCTGGACAGGGGGATACAGATACGCAGTATTTT. This gives the protein CASSPGQGDTDTQYF.